The TCR beta chain described here comes from a study of CD8 T cells in ankylosing spondylitis. The CDR3 covers 14 residues. Germline V gives CDR1 SQVTM, CDR2 ANQGSEA. V dropped 4 bases and J dropped 3; count of bases not matched to a gene: 6. Each CDR3 protein is one row after TCRdb ran MiXCR on the 5' RACE reads. This table holds 150,000 to 200,000 distinct CDR3 sequences, 11% found once. This receptor was obtained from a male donor with ankylosing spondylitis or in good health (not recorded which). The chain has TRBV29-1 and TRBJ2-1, with 7 positions matching TRBD2. Sequencing was done on a sample of blood, either unsorted or a sorted T cell fraction (not recorded which). The CDR3 loop reads CSVVGRDLYNEQFF. Written as DNA, the CDR3 is TGCAGCGTTGTGGGGAGGGACCTCTACAATGAGCAGTTCTTC.